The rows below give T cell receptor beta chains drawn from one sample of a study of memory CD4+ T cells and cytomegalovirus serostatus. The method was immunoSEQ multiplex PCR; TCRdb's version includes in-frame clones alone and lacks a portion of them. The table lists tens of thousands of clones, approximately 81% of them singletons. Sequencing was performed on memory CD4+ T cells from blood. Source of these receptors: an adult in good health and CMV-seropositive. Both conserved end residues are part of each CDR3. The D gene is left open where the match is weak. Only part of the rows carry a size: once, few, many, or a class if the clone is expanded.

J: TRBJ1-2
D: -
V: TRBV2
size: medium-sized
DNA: TGTGCCAGCAGTGAATCTGACGGCTACACCTTC
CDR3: CASSESDGYTF

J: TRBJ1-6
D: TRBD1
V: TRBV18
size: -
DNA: TGTGCCAGCTCACCGACAGGGGGGAATTCACCCCTCCACTTT
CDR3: CASSPTGGNSPLHF

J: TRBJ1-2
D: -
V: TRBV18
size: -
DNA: TGTGCCAGCTCACCACCGGTGCAGGTCAATGGCTACACCTTC
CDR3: CASSPPVQVNGYTF

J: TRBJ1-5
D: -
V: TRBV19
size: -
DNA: TGTGCCAGTAACGCAAATAAGGTTAGCGGCAATCAGCCCCAGCATTTT
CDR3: CASNANKVSGNQPQHF

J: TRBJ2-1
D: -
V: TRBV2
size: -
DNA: TGTGCCAGCAGTGACTTGGGCGATAATGAGCAGTTCTTC
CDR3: CASSDLGDNEQFF

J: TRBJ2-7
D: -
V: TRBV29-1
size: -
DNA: TGCAGCGCTGGTGAGGTCTACGAGCAGTACTTC
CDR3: CSAGEVYEQYF

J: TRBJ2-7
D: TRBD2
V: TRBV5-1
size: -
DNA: TGCGCCAGCAGCTGGACGGGCGGGGGACCCTACGAGCAGTACTTC
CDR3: CASSWTGGGPYEQYF

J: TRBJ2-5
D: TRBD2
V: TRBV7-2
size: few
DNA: TGTGCCAGCAGTTCCAGCGGGGCCTCGGGGGAGACCCAGTACTTC
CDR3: CASSSSGASGETQYF

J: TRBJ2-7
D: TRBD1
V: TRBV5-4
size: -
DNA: TGTGCCAGCAGCCGGGGACAGGACTCCTACGAGCAGTACTTC
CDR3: CASSRGQDSYEQYF

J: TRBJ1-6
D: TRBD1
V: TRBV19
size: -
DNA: TGTGCCAGTAGTATAGGGACAGGGGCGAATTCACCCCTCCACTTT
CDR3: CASSIGTGANSPLHF

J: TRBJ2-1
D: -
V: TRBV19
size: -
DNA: TGTGCCAGTAGGAGGGGTTGGGGTGACAATGAGCAGTTCTTC
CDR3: CASRRGWGDNEQFF

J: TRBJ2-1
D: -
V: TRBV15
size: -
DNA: TGTGCCACCAGCAGAGATCATAACGGGCTTCAGTTCTTC
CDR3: CATSRDHNGLQFF

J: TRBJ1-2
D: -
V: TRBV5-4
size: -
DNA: TGTGCCAGCCACCTGGACGGGCCCTATGGCTACACCTTC
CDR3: CASHLDGPYGYTF

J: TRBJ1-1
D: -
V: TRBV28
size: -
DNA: TGTGCCAGCAGTCTTTCCCGACGGAAAGACACTGAAGCTTTCTTT
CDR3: CASSLSRRKDTEAFF

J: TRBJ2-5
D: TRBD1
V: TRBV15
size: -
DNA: TGTGCCACCAGCAAAATGGGAGGACAGGGCTTTTCAGAGACCCAGTACTTC
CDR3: CATSKMGGQGFSETQYF

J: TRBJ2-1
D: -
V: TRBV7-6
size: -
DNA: TGTGCCAGCAGCTTATCAGGGAATGAGCAGTTCTTC
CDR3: CASSLSGNEQFF

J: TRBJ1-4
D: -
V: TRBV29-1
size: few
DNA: TGCAGCGTATCAGGAGTCACTAATGAAAAACTGTTTTTT
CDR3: CSVSGVTNEKLFF